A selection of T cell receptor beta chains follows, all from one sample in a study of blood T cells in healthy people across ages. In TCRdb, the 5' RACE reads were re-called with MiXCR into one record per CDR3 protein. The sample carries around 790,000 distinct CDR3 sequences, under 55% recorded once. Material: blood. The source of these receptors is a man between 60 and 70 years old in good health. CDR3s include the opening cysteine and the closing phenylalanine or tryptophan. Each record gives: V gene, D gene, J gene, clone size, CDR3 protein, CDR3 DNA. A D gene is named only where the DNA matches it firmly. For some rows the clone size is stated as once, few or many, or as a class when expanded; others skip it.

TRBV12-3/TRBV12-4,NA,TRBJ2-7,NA,CASSVYRDSYEQYF,TGTGCCAGCAGTGTATACAGGGACTCCTACGAGCAGTACTTC
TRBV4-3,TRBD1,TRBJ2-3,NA,CASSQEGHRGDTQYF,TGCGCCAGCAGCCAAGAAGGCCACAGGGGAGATACGCAGTATTTT
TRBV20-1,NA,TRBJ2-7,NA,CSARTLLSSYNGQYF,TGCAGTGCTAGGACCCTATTGAGCTCCTACAATGGGCAGTACTTC
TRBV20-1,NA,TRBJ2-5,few,CSARAPSGAETQYF,TGCAGTGCTAGAGCGCCGAGTGGGGCGGAGACCCAGTACTTC
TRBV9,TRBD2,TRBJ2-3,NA,CASTAGGDGDTQYF,TGTGCCAGCACAGCCGGGGGGGACGGAGATACGCAGTATTTT
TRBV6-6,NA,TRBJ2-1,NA,CASRTAGNSYNEQFF,TGTGCCAGCAGGACCGCGGGTAACTCCTACAATGAGCAGTTCTTC
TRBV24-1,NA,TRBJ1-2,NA,CATSDPGRSYGYTF,TGTGCCACCAGTGACCCCGGACGGAGCTATGGCTACACCTTC
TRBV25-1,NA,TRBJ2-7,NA,CASSEGSGPVAPWYF,TGTGCCAGCAGTGAAGGTAGCGGTCCGGTCGCCCCATGGTACTTC
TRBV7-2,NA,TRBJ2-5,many,CASSSSTETQYF,TGTGCCAGCAGTTCTTCAACGGAGACCCAGTACTTC
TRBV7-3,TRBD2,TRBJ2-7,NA,CASSSSGSSTEQYF,TGTGCCAGCAGCTCCAGCGGGAGCTCCACCGAGCAGTACTTC
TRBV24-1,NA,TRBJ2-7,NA,CATSDPGTGHYEQYF,TGTGCCACCAGTGACCCTGGAACCGGGCACTACGAGCAGTACTTC
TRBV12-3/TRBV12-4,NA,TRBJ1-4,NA,CASSPTIGEKLFF,TGTGCCAGCAGCCCTACTATCGGTGAAAAACTGTTTTTT
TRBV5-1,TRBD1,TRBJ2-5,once,CASSPMQGVQETQYF,TGCGCCAGCAGCCCGATGCAGGGGGTACAAGAGACCCAGTACTTC
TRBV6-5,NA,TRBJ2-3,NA,CASSYSIVQGGIVDTQYF,TGTGCCAGCAGTTACTCGATTGTGCAGGGTGGAATAGTAGATACGCAGTATTTT
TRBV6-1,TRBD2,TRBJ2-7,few,CASSEPTLGGYYEQYF,TGTGCCAGCAGTGAACCCACCCTGGGAGGGTACTACGAGCAGTACTTC
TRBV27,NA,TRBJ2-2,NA,CASSSRTSPTGELFF,TGTGCCAGCAGTTCGAGGACAAGCCCCACCGGGGAGCTGTTTTTT
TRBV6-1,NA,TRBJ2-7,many,CASSVDSGLYEQYF,TGTGCCAGCAGTGTCGACAGCGGCCTCTACGAGCAGTACTTC
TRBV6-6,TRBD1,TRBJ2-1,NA,CASSDDRGPYNEQFF,TGTGCCAGCAGTGACGACAGGGGCCCTTACAATGAGCAGTTCTTC
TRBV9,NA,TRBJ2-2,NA,CASSVVPTPGGLFF,TGTGCCAGCAGCGTAGTTCCCACTCCCGGGGGGCTGTTTTTT
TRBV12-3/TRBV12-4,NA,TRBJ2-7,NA,CASSLAPRYEQYF,TGTGCCAGCAGTTTAGCCCCAAGGTACGAGCAGTACTTC
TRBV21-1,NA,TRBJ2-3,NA,CASSNGGGGTDTQYF,TGTGCCAGCAGCAATGGAGGGGGGGGCACAGATACGCAGTATTTT
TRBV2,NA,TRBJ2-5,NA,CASSRRPLQEQYF,TGTGCCAGCAGTAGACGTCCACTCCAAGAGCAGTACTTC
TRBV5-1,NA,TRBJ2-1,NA,CASSLEQTLSYNEQFF,TGCGCCAGCAGCTTGGAACAGACTCTTTCCTACAATGAGCAGTTCTTC
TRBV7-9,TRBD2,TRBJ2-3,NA,CASSLVAGAGPDTQYF,TGTGCCAGCAGCTTGGTAGCGGGGGCTGGCCCAGATACGCAGTATTTT
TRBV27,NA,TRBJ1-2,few,CASSNLGQRLYGNYGYTF,TGTGCCAGCAGTAACTTAGGACAGCGTCTCTATGGGAACTATGGCTACACCTTC
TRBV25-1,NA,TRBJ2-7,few,CASSDSWDTAYEQYF,TGTGCCAGCAGTGACTCCTGGGACACGGCCTACGAGCAGTACTTC
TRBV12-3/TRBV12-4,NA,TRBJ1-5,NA,CASSPGVRVDQPQHF,TGTGCCAGCAGCCCAGGGGTCAGGGTTGATCAGCCCCAGCATTTT
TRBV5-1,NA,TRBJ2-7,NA,CASSPTAGDPYEQYF,TGCGCCAGCAGCCCCACTGCAGGGGACCCCTACGAGCAGTACTTC
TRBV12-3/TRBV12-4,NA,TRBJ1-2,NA,CASSSHGLGGYGYTF,TGTGCCAGCAGTTCCCACGGGCTCGGGGGCTATGGCTACACCTTC